This passage covers 10 T cell receptor beta chains from one sample sequenced in a study of T cells after yellow fever vaccination. TCRdb re-called the 5' RACE reads through MiXCR, storing one row per CDR3 protein. The sample records about 310,000 distinct CDR3 sequences, around 3.6% being singletons. The input for sequencing was PBMCs, taken on the day of the yellow fever booster vaccination. These receptors came from a man in his late teens or twenties who received the YFV17D yellow fever vaccine.

The rearrangement links TRBV7-2 to TRBJ1-1; D ambiguous. The V and J ends lost 5 bases and 10 bases respectively, with 11 bases between them. Germline V lookup: CDR1 SGHTA, CDR2 FQGNSA. The CDR3 is made up of 11 amino acids. CDR3 sequence: CASSLLRVAFF. The CDR3 bases are TGTGCCAGCAGCCTACTACGGGTAGCTTTCTTT.

This clonotype showed up many times. The rearrangement links TRBV18 to TRBJ1-4; tentatively, D is TRBD1 (5 bases). Germline values: CDR1 KGHSH, CDR2 LQKENI. The V end was cut by 7 bases, the J end by 5 bases, with 11 bases between. This CDR3 has 13 amino acids. CDR3 loop: CASLRDANEKLFF. In nucleotides, the CDR3 is TGTGCCAGCTTGCGGGACGCAAATGAAAAACTGTTTTTT.

This clonotype was counted only a few times. The J gene is TRBJ2-1, the V gene TRBV4-2; possible D gene TRBD1, 6 bases. CDR3 length: 14 amino acids. Germline lookup yields CDR1 LGHNA and CDR2 YNFKEQ. V dropped 0 bases and J dropped 10 bases, with 13 bases sitting between them. CDR3 in amino acids: CASSQDVTGGEQFF. CDR3 nucleotide sequence: TGTGCCAGCAGCCAAGATGTGACAGGCGGGGAGCAGTTCTTC.

The chain combines TRBV18 with TRBJ1-6; a weak D match, TRBD1 (5 bases). CDR3 size: 17 residues. V was clipped by 3 bases and J by 7 bases, with 19 bases between them. CDR1 and CDR2 from the germline V gene are KGHSH and LQKENI. CDR3 sequence (DNA): TGTGCCAGCTCACCGACGGGACCCTCGGTCGGGAATTCACCCCTCCACTTT. Protein product: CASSPTGPSVGNSPLHF.

This clonotype was counted at least ten times. The chain recombines TRBV19 with TRBJ2-3, with D maybe TRBD1 (6 bases). V was shortened by 3 bases and J by 9 bases, with 13 bases between the two germline ends. The CDR3 runs 13 residues. The V gene's germline CDR1 is LNHDA and CDR2 SQIVND (reference sequence). The CDR3 DNA sequence: TGTGCCAGTAGTATCCGGGGCAGGGGAACGCAGTATTTT. Translation gives CASSIRGRGTQYF.

This clonotype is a singleton in its sample. CDR3 protein: CASSEHKRYSSNATNEKLFF. The CDR3 nucleotides read TGCGCCAGCAGTGAACATAAAAGGTACAGCTCGAATGCAACTAATGAAAAACTGTTTTTT. The V gene is TRBV10-1, the J gene TRBJ1-4; unclear D gene. In germline, CDR1 is WNHNN, CDR2 SYGVQD (reference sequence). The CDR3 sequence is 20 residues long. V lost 3 bases and J lost 0, with 23 bases in between.

This clonotype was counted a few times. The chain recombines TRBV20-1 with TRBJ1-1, with a possible D match to TRBD1 (5 bases). Germline assignment: CDR1 DFQATT and CDR2 SNEGSKA (reference sequence). V was trimmed by 1 base and J by 7 bases, leaving 7 bases between them. CDR3 length: 11 amino acids. CDR3 nucleotide sequence: TGCAGTGCTAGAGGGGGGGGTGAAGCTTTCTTT. Translating gives CSARGGGEAFF.

The V gene is TRBV6-2 or TRBV6-3, the J gene TRBJ2-3; D unresolved. The CDR3 is 13 residues long. Germline values: CDR1 MNHEY, CDR2 SVGEGT. V lost 9 bases and J 4 bases, leaving 14 bases between the germline ends. CDR3 coding DNA: TGTGCCAGTTCCTTGGGCAGCCCAGATACGCAGTATTTT. This sequence encodes CASSLGSPDTQYF.

This clonotype has at least ten counts. The rearrangement uses TRBV11-2 and TRBJ2-5, with D uncertain. The CDR3 contains 12 residues. V gave up 3 bases and J gave up 4 bases, with 6 bases separating them. Germline loops: CDR1 SGHAT, CDR2 FQNNGV. CDR3 loop: CASSFAGETQYF. The CDR3 nucleotides are TGTGCCAGCAGCTTCGCAGGAGAGACCCAGTACTTC. The entire variable domain, with the rest obtained from reference TRBV11-2 and TRBJ2-5, is as follows: EAGVAQSPRYKIIEKRQSVAFWCNPISGHATLYWYQQILGQGPKLLIQFQNNGVVDDSQLPKDRFSAERLKGVDSTLKIQPAKLEDSAVYLCASSFAGETQYFGPGTRLLVL.

This clonotype was detected many times. The rearrangement uses TRBV24-1 and TRBJ2-1; D may be TRBD2 (5 bases). V lost 2 bases and J lost 11, with 15 bases in between. Germline loops: CDR1 KGHDR, CDR2 SFDVKD. The CDR3 covers 14 residues. CDR3 in amino acids: CATSDSAGVGKQFF. CDR3 in DNA: TGTGCCACCAGTGATTCCGCCGGGGTCGGAAAGCAGTTCTTC.